The source of this T cell receptor beta chain is a study of CD8+ T cells in alopecia areata. Study background: Treated patients took oral tofacitinib at 5 to 10 mg twice daily. The drug, tofacitinib, lasted 6 to 18 months, followed by 6 months off drug.

The CDR3 length is 15 residues. The V segment lost 3 bases and the J segment 4 bases; nucleotides outside the gene matches: 5. The germline V gene encodes CDR1 LNHNV and CDR2 YYDKDF (reference sequence). Sequencing templates came from extracted RNA that was reverse transcribed into cDNA. TCRdb's table, derived via immunoSEQ multiplex PCR, lists solely in-frame clones and lacks some. The table shows almost 250,000 clones, with 67% occurring only once. Sample: CD4+ T cells sorted from blood, taken at week 0. This TCR was sampled from a human donor with alopecia areata. This chain uses TRBV15 with TRBJ2-2; the match to TRBD1 covers 7 bases. This CDR3 reads CATSSHRGSTGELFF. The CDR3 bases are TGTGCCACCAGCAGCCACAGGGGTAGCACCGGGGAGCTGTTTTTT.